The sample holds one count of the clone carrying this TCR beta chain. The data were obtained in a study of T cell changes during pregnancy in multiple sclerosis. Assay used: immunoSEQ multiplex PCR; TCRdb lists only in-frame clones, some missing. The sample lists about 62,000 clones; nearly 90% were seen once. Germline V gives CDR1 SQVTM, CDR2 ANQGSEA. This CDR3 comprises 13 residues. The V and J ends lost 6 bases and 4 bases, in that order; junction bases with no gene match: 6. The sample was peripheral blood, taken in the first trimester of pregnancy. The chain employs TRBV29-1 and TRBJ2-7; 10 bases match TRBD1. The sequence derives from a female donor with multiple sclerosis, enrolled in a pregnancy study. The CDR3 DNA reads TGCAGCGTGACAGGGGGCGCGGGGTACGAGCAGTACTTC. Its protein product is CSVTGGAGYEQYF.